Listed below are T cell receptor beta chains from one sample, sequenced in a study of T cells in Graves' hyperthyroidism and ophthalmopathy. TCRdb re-called the multiplex PCR reads with MiXCR, one entry per CDR3 protein. The table records 370,000 or so distinct CDR3 sequences, 20% to 30% of them present only once. Sequenced input: blood. These receptors were obtained from a middle-aged man with Graves' hyperthyroidism. Each CDR3 is given without its conserved first and last residue. Fields, in order: J gene, V gene, D gene, CDR3 protein. D genes are given only for firm matches.

TRBJ2-2	TRBV12-3/TRBV12-4	.	ASTPVVRGELF
TRBJ2-1	TRBV7-8	TRBD2	ASSFYAASGNNEQF
TRBJ2-1	TRBV28	TRBD2	ASSGLAGFWNEQF
TRBJ2-3	TRBV6-1	TRBD1	ASQGTGTDTQY
TRBJ2-7	TRBV11-3	TRBD1	ASSSGTASYEQY
TRBJ2-3	TRBV20-1	TRBD2	SARDTRRASGRPSTDTQY
TRBJ1-1	TRBV7-3	.	ASSRVVRTEAF
TRBJ2-3	TRBV5-1	.	ASSQFVSTSTDTQY
TRBJ2-5	TRBV7-8	.	ASSLLKVGTGGETQY
TRBJ2-7	TRBV27	TRBD2	ASSWAGRGYEQY